Listed here is a single T cell receptor (beta chain). Its specificity is not known. There are 15 residues in the CDR3. This sample stems from a study of T cell responses to AZD1222 COVID-19 vaccine. About the research overall: Second-dose intervals of approximately 4 or approximately 12 weeks were pooled. Study-level findings and limits: The donor group comprised mostly white British people and more females; the analysis possibly underestimated clonal diversity. Spike-specific TCR breadth and depth rose after two AZD1222 doses. After the peak T cell response, and only then, were repertoires sampled.

Libraries were prepared by immunoSEQ multiplex PCR; TCRdb keeps only in-frame clonotypes and omits some of them. Of 90,000 to 100,000 clones in the sample, around 88% were seen once. The chain recombines TRBV7-5 with TRBJ1-6; TRBD1, the D gene given by the table, was not confirmed from the DNA. TRBV7-5 is tagged as a pseudogene. Sequencing was performed on peripheral blood, taken on day 0 of AZD1222 vaccination. The clonotype originates from an adult in good health. The CDR3: CVRPAPGQGNSPLHF. The CDR3 nucleotides are TGTGTCAGACCCGCACCGGGACAGGGGAATTCACCCCTCCACTTT.